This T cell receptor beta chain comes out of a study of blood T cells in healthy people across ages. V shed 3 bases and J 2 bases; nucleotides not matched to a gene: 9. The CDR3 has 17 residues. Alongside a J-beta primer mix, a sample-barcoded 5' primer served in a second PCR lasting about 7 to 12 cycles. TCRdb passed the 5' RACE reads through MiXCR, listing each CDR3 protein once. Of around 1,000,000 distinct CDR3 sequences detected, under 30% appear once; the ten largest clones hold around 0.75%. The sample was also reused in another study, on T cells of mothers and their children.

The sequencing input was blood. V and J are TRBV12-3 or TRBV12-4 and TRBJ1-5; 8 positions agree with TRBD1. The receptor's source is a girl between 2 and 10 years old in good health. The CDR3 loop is CASSFTPGTGGNQPQHF. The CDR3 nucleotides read TGTGCCAGCAGTTTCACCCCCGGGACAGGCGGCAATCAGCCCCAGCATTTT.